This T cell receptor (beta chain) was profiled in a study of T cells after posttransplantation cyclophosphamide. This clone was recorded once. The antigen remains unidentified. Here immunoSEQ multiplex PCR was the method, and the copy in TCRdb shows in-frame clones only, minus some. The repertoire holds around 14,000 clones, 65% to 85% seen once, with 1% to 1.5% in the top ten. Overall study findings and caveats: Recipient CMV seropositivity and CMV reactivation strongly tracked TRB clonality. Donor CD8+ memory clones often dominated recipient blood repertoires at later times. TRB overlap between skin or GI tissue T cells and blood was limited.

V shed 3 bases, J shed 5 bases, and the junction held 12 bases outside the gene matches. Germline V gene sequence: CDR1 SGHRS, CDR2 YFSETQ. This CDR3 region has 17 residues. This chain uses TRBV5-1 with TRBJ2-1; TRBD1 matches at 9 bases. The receptor was isolated from a man in his fifties. The sample consisted of memory CD4+ T cells sorted from PBMCs. The CDR3 here is CASSSNPPGQGHNEQFF. CDR3 nucleotide sequence: TGCGCCAGCAGCTCAAACCCTCCGGGACAGGGTCACAATGAGCAGTTCTTC.